This T cell receptor beta chain came from a study of shared clonotypes between healthy human individuals (dated by TCRdb to the early 2020s). The study in broad terms: The cohort included a few men and a couple of women between 18 and 49 years of age. For each donor, three plates each were used for CD4 naive and CD4 memory, two plates were used for CD8 naive, and one plate was used for CD8 memory. Leukapheresis yielded between about 0.85 and 10 billion PBMCs per donor. To increase sequencing depth and limit assay-specific biases, different laboratories used diverse techniques to prepare libraries and sequence TCR repertoires. To estimate repertoire size and how much clonotype sharing occurs between individuals, the study deeply sequenced the blood TCR repertoires of a handful of healthy adults.

Using the deep immunoSEQ assay, multiplex PCR amplified TCR CDR3 regions from genomic DNA. Extracted genomic DNA from each cell subset was spread evenly across all wells of several immunoSEQ 96-well plates, with each plate serving as a replicate. For sorted subsets, approximately 210 ng genomic DNA, equal to tens of thousands of T cell genomes, was loaded into each replicate PCR. Purified libraries were measured with a Qubit 3.0 fluorometer, size-checked on a Bioanalyzer 2100, and measured again with the KAPA Library Quantification kit. Each immunoSEQ 96-well plate was sequenced on its own single-read 150-cycle Illumina NextSeq 550 flow cell. As for how the authors treated the data: Because the immunoSEQ output included only junctional sequences and no quality scores, the filtering could not be the same as the filtering used for full-length reads. Sequences were annotated with PyIR, a Python wrapper for IgBLAST v1.9, and V/J genes and CDR3 were assigned using IMGT germline references. Reads with weak V/J assignments (E-value above 1e-6), missing CDR3, stop codons, out-of-frame junctions, or ambiguous translated residues were removed. A V3J clonotype was defined by an identical inferred V gene, J gene, and CDR3 amino acid sequence. To compute the percentage overlap between repertoires, the number of shared unique clonotypes was divided by the size of the smaller repertoire. RTK rarefaction, the Chao1 estimator, and Recon v2.1 estimates of unobserved clonotypes were used to assess repertoire richness. Generation probabilities were computed with OLGA for all TCRbeta clonotypes obtained by the gDNA method from four donors. Sourced from immuneACCESS, this table was stored by TCRdb with only in-frame sequences that have V and J called. A share of the clones is absent; for the studies checked, an unresolved V gene accounts for under half, and the remainder has no known explanation. That table supplies the V and J calls and clone size; D and trimming were determined from the DNA. Here the sample has fewer than 2.5 million clones; roughly 93% occur a single time. 0.36% of the sample goes to the ten largest clones.

In regard to this clone: Its antigen specificity is not known. The record has no base qualities; no much larger clone is one base away.

The CDR3 contains 15 residues, cysteine and phenylalanine counted. Only CDR3 DNA remains: 45 bases, in frame from the first base. V is shortened by 1 base, J by 2 bases, and the region joining them spans 12 bases. The germline V gene specifies SGHTA as CDR1 and FQGNSA as CDR2. Donors were healthy HIV-negative adults with no recently reported acute infections or vaccinations. Only Caucasian adults living in Nashville, Tennessee, USA were represented among the donors. CD4+ T cells were enriched by magnetic negative selection; naive cells were then positively selected on CD45RA, and the negative fraction formed the memory subset. Blood was obtained by leukapheresis, after which PBMCs were separated by Ficoll-Histopaque density gradient centrifugation and cryopreserved in liquid nitrogen vapor phase. Analytical flow cytometry was used to check the purity and quantity of every magnetically sorted T cell population. From each sorted fraction, genomic DNA was isolated and quantified by UV absorbance on a Nanodrop 2000c.

The study at large found these results: The genetic and exposure-history diversity represented was limited by the small number of donors. Even with the large sequencing depth, rarefaction of the sorted-subset datasets indicated that sequencing was incomplete. Across a handful of donors, 4.5% to 6.5% of naive CD4, approximately 3.5% of naive CD8, about 2% of memory CD4, and about 0.4% of memory CD8 clonotypes were shared. Naive subsets generally had larger estimated clonotype richness than memory subsets did. Pairwise subsampling led to the expectation that sequencing depth would affect the degree of clonotype sharing among donors. Clonotypes shared by all four sorted-subset donors showed higher generation probabilities than non-shared clonotypes. Sampling was restricted to blood, and TCR repertoires in tissues likely differ from the TCR repertoires found in blood.

The receptor was isolated from a man between 18 and 35 years old in good health. Some clones in this sample may be carry-over from other donors' samples. This chain joins TRBV7-2 to TRBJ2-7, with the D gene uncertain. The sample taken for sequencing was naive CD4+ T cells from PBMCs. Taken with the paper, the label for cell subset or site translates to: CD45RA+ positively selected. The DNA sequence follows: TGTGCCAGCAGCTTAGAGTGGCCATTTCCCTACGAGCAGTACTTC. Translation gives CASSLEWPFPYEQYF.